The clone carrying this T cell receptor (beta chain) has a handful of counts. Its specificity is unknown. The sample originates from a study of early T cells in non-severe SARS-CoV-2 infection. TCRdb used MiXCR to reprocess the 5' RACE reads, holding one entry per CDR3 protein. The repertoire holds some 30,000 distinct CDR3 sequences, with 5% to 6% as singletons. Overall study findings and caveats: Sequences matched to VDJdb favored anti-spike CD8 responses, while private and CD4 specificities were missed.

There are 16 residues in the CDR3. J gave up 7 bases and V 4 bases, and 13 bases lay outside the gene matches. CDR1 and CDR2 from the germline V gene are SGHRS and YFSETQ. V is TRBV5-1 and J is TRBJ2-1, with TRBD2 matching 8 bases. Sequencing was done on a sample of whole blood. This clonotype was sampled from an adult who was a healthcare worker with PCR-confirmed SARS-CoV-2 infection or an uninfected control (not recorded which). The CDR3: CASSPLTSATVNEQFF. The CDR3, as DNA: TGCGCCAGCAGCCCATTGACTAGCGCCACGGTAAATGAGCAGTTCTTC. The variable domain in full, with the rest retrieved from reference TRBV5-1 and TRBJ2-1, is KAGVTQTPRYLIKTRGQQVTLSCSPISGHRSVSWYQQTPGQGLQFLFEYFSETQRNKGNFPGRFSGRQFSNSRSEMNVSTLELGDSALYLCASSPLTSATVNEQFFGPGTRLTVL.